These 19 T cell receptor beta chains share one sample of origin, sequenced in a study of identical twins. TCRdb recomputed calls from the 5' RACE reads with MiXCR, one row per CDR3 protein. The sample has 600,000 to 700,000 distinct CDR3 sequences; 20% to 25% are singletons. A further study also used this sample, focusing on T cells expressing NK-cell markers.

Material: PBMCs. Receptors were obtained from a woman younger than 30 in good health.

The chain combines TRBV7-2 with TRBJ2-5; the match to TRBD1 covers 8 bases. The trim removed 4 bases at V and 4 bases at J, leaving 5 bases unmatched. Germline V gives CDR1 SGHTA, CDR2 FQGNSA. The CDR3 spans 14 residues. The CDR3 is CASSSQTGVETQYF. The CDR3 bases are TGTGCCAGCAGCTCCCAGACAGGGGTAGAGACCCAGTACTTC.

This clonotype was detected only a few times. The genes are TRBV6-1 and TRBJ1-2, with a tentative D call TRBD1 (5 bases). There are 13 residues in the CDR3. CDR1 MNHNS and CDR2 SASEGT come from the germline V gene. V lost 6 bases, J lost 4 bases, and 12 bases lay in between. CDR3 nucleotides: TGTGCCAGCAGCCAGACAGATACCTATGGCTACACCTTC. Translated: CASSQTDTYGYTF.

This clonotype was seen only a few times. In nucleotides, the CDR3 is TGTGCCAGCAGGGGGCTCAGGGATACGCAGTATTTT. This gives the protein CASRGLRDTQYF. This chain connects TRBV6-1 to TRBJ2-3; tentatively, D is TRBD1 (5 bases). This CDR3 comprises 12 residues. Germline V gene sequence: CDR1 MNHNS, CDR2 SASEGT. V was clipped by 6 bases and J by 6 bases, with 10 bases between them.

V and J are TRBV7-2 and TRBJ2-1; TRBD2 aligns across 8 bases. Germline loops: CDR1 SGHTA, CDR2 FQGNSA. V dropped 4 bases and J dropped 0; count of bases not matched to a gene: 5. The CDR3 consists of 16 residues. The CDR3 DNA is TGTGCCAGCAGCTCCCGGGGGGGGAGCTCCTACAATGAGCAGTTCTTC. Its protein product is CASSSRGGSSYNEQFF.

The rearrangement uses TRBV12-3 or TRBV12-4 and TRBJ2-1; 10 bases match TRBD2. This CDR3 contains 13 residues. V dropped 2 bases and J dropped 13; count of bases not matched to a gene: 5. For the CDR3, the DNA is TGTGCCAGCAGTTTAAAGCGGGGGGGCCGTCAGTTCTTC. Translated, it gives CASSLKRGGRQFF.

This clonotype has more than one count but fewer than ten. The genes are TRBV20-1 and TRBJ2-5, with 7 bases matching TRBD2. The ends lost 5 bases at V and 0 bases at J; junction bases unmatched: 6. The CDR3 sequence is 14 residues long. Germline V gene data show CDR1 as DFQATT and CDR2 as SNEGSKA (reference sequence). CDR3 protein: CSAAGRGYQETQYF. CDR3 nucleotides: TGCAGTGCTGCGGGGAGGGGTTACCAAGAGACCCAGTACTTC.

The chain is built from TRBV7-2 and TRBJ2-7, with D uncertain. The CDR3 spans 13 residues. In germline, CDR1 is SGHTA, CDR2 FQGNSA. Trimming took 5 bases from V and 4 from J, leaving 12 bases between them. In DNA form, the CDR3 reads TGTGCCAGCAGCCCACGCCCATTATACGAGCAGTACTTC. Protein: CASSPRPLYEQYF.

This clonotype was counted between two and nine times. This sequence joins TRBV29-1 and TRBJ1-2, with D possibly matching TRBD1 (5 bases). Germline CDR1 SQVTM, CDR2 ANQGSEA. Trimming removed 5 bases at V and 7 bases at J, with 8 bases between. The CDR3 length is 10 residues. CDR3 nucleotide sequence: TGCAGCGTTCAGGGCGGTGGCTACACCTTC. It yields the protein CSVQGGGYTF.

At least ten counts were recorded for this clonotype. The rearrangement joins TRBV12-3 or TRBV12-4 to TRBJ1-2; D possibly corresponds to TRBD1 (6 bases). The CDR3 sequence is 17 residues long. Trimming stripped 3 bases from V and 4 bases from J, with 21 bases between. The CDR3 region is CASSLSWTEPSTYGYTF. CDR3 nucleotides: TGTGCCAGCAGTTTGAGCTGGACAGAGCCTTCCACCTATGGCTACACCTTC.

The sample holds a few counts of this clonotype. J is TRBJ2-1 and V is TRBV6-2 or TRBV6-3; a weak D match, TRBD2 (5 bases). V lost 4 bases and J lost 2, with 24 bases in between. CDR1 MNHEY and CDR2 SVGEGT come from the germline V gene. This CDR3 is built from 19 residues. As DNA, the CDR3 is TGTGCCAGCAGTTTCCCCCGGGGTATCGGCGCTATCCCCTACAATGAGCAGTTCTTC. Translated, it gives CASSFPRGIGAIPYNEQFF.

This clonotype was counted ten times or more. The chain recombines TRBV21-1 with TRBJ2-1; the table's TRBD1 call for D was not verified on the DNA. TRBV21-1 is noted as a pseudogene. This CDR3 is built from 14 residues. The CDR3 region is CASSKECGGVEQFF. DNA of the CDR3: TGTGCCAGCAGCAAAGAGTGCGGGGGCGTGGAGCAGTTCTTC.

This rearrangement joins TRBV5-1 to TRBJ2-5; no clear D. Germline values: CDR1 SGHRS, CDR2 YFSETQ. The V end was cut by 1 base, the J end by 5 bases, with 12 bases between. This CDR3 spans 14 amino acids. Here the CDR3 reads CASSLSSPRETQYF. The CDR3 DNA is TGCGCCAGCAGCTTGTCCTCCCCGAGGGAGACCCAGTACTTC.

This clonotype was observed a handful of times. Here the CDR3 DNA reads TGTGCCAGCAGTTACAACCGGGATTATGGCTACACCTTC. Protein: CASSYNRDYGYTF. V is TRBV6-5 and J is TRBJ1-2, with no clear D. The CDR3 covers 13 residues. In germline, CDR1 is MNHEY, CDR2 SVGAGI. V dropped 2 bases and J dropped 5 bases, with 9 bases sitting between them.

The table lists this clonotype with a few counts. The CDR3 protein is CSAQGGAYEQYF. The CDR3 nucleotides are TGCAGTGCCCAAGGGGGGGCCTACGAGCAGTACTTC. V and J are TRBV20-1 and TRBJ2-7; tentatively, D is TRBD2 (7 bases). Germline V lookup: CDR1 DFQATT, CDR2 SNEGSKA (reference sequence). V lost 6 bases, J lost 2 bases, and 11 bases lay in between. This CDR3 is 12 amino acids long.

CDR3 loop: CASSPDRGGRFEQFF. The CDR3, as DNA: TGTGCCAGCAGCCCTGACAGGGGAGGGCGGTTTGAGCAGTTCTTC. This sequence joins TRBV12-3 or TRBV12-4 and TRBJ2-1, with D tentatively TRBD1 (8 bases). The CDR3 totals 15 residues. Trimming shortened V by 6 bases and J by 9 bases, and 21 bases separated the two germline ends.

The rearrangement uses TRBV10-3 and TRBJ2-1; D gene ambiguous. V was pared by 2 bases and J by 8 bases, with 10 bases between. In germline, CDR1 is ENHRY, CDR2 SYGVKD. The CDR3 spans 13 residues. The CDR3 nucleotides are TGTGCCATCAGTGAGATAGCCTGGCATGAGCAGTTCTTC. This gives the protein CAISEIAWHEQFF.

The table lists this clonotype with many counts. The CDR3 DNA follows: TGTGCCAGCAAAGGCGGTTACAATGAGCAGTTCTTC. As protein: CASKGGYNEQFF. The chain joins TRBV2 to TRBJ2-1; unclear D gene. Germline V gives CDR1 SNHLY, CDR2 FYNNEI. This CDR3 is 12 amino acids long. Trimming took off 7 bases at V and 4 bases at J, with 8 bases between the two ends.

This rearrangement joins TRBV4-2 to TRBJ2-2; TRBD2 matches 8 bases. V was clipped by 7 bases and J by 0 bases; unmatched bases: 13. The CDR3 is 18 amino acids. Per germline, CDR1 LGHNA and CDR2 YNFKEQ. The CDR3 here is CASKHQGAGVANTGELFF. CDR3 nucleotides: TGTGCCAGCAAACATCAGGGAGCGGGGGTCGCGAACACCGGGGAGCTGTTTTTT.

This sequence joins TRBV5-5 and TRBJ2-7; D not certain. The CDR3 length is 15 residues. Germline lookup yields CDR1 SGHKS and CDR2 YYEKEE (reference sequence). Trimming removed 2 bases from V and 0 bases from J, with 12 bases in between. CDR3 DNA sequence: TGTGCCAGCAGCTTTCGGCGCAGGAGCTCCTACGAGCAGTACTTC. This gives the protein CASSFRRRSSYEQYF.